Following are 11 T cell receptor beta chains from one sample sequenced in a study of T cells in Graves' hyperthyroidism and ophthalmopathy. RNA transcripts were the template for amplifying TCR beta CDR3 regions. HTBI primers drove first-round RT-PCR of the TCR CDR3. One entry per CDR3 protein results from TCRdb running MiXCR on the multiplex PCR reads. The table has about 340,000 distinct CDR3 sequences, roughly a fifth seen once. The sample comprised blood. Receptors were obtained from a woman aged 45-60 years with Graves' hyperthyroidism.

Many counts were recorded for this clonotype. This rearrangement joins TRBV5-1 to TRBJ2-1; D possibly matches TRBD1 or TRBD2 (5 bases each). CDR3 length: 15 residues. Germline values: CDR1 SGHRS, CDR2 YFSETQ. The ends were cut back, 4 bases at V and 2 bases at J, with 13 bases in the middle. The CDR3, as DNA: TGCGCCAGCAGCGGGGCAGAGCGGACCTACAATGAGCAGTTCTTC. Translation: CASSGAERTYNEQFF.

This clonotype has more than one count but fewer than ten. The chain combines TRBV2 with TRBJ1-1; D gene unclear. The CDR3 runs 12 residues. CDR1 and CDR2 from the germline V gene are SNHLY and FYNNEI. Trimming removed 7 bases from V and 4 bases from J, with 10 bases in between. The CDR3 DNA reads TGTGCCAGCATGCGGGAAATCACTGAAGCTTTCTTT. Residues: CASMREITEAFF.

The rearrangement joins TRBV27 to TRBJ1-5; 8 bases are shared with TRBD1. V trimming: 4 bases; J trimming: 6 bases; junction bases outside the gene matches: 8. Germline-derived CDR1 and CDR2 are MNHEY and SMNVEV (reference sequence). The CDR3 totals 15 residues. CDR3 sequence (DNA): TGTGCCAGCAGTTCTGACAGGGGAGGCGGTCAGCCCCAGCATTTT. Encoded protein: CASSSDRGGGQPQHF.

This clonotype was counted between two and nine times. The chain carries TRBV11-2 and TRBJ2-1, with 14 positions matching TRBD2. Germline CDR1 and CDR2: SGHAT and FQNNGV. The CDR3 loop spans 18 amino acids. V was clipped by 1 base and J by 6 bases; unmatched bases: 8. CDR3 region: CASSLVATSGGASNEQFF. The CDR3, as DNA: TGTGCCAGCAGCTTAGTCGCGACTAGCGGGGGGGCCTCCAATGAGCAGTTCTTC.

A remark on this clonotype: A single base separates this from a much larger clone, so it may be a read error. The rearrangement joins TRBV6-2 or TRBV6-3 to TRBJ1-5; TRBD1 matches 8 bases. In germline, CDR1 is MNHEY, CDR2 SVGEGT. This CDR3 region has 15 residues. CDR3: CASSVGQASNQPRHF. In DNA, the CDR3 is TGTGCCAGCAGTGTGGGACAGGCTAGCAATCAGCCCCGGCATTTT.

This clonotype was found many times. The chain links TRBV2 to TRBJ1-1; D gene ambiguous. The V end lost 4 bases, the J end lost 1 base, and 10 bases lay between the germline ends. Germline V CDR1 and CDR2: SNHLY, FYNNEI. This CDR3 contains 14 residues. The CDR3 sequence is CASSVWEGNTEAFF. The CDR3 DNA is TGTGCCAGCAGTGTGTGGGAAGGGAACACTGAAGCTTTCTTT.

This clonotype was seen repeatedly, ten times or more. The chain combines TRBV7-2 with TRBJ2-2; TRBD2 agrees at 15 bases. CDR3 length: 17 residues. Per germline, CDR1 SGHTA and CDR2 FQGNSA. The ends lost 4 bases at V and 7 bases at J; junction bases unmatched: 7. The CDR3 coding sequence is TGTGCCAGCAGCTCTGGGACTAGCGGGAGGTGGGGCGGGGAGCTGTTTTTT. Translation: CASSSGTSGRWGGELFF. Variable domain in full (rest from reference TRBV7-2 and TRBJ2-2): GAGVSQSPSNKVTEKGKDVELRCDPISGHTALYWYRQSLGQGLEFLIYFQGNSAPDKSGLPSDRFSAERTGGSVSTLTIQRTQQEDSAVYLCASSSGTSGRWGGELFFGEGSRLTVL.

The genes are TRBV29-1 and TRBJ1-1; D gene ambiguous. V lost 4 bases, J lost 8 bases, and 11 bases lay in between. The CDR3 contains 11 residues. Germline V gives CDR1 SQVTM, CDR2 ANQGSEA. CDR3 residues: CSVAATGEAFF. CDR3 in DNA: TGCAGCGTTGCCGCGACGGGAGAAGCTTTCTTT.

This chain links TRBV19 with TRBJ2-7; 9 nucleotides match TRBD2. Looked up from germline, CDR1 is LNHDA and CDR2 is SQIVND (reference sequence). After removal of 3 bases from V and 6 bases from J, the junction contained 9 bases not matched to a gene. The CDR3 is made up of 15 amino acids. The CDR3 loop reads CASSILASGVAEQYF. DNA of the CDR3: TGTGCCAGTAGTATTTTGGCTAGCGGGGTGGCCGAGCAGTACTTC.

This clonotype was found many times. This chain links TRBV3-1 with TRBJ1-6, with 8 bases matching TRBD1. From germline, CDR1 is LGHDT and CDR2 YNNKEL (reference sequence). The J segment lost 6 bases and the V segment lost 2 bases, leaving 6 bases of the junction unmatched. The CDR3 length is 16 residues. CDR3 nucleotides: TGTGCCAGCAGCCAACTACGGACAGGGCGTAATTCACCCCTCCACTTT. As protein: CASSQLRTGRNSPLHF.

This clonotype was seen ten or more times. The V gene is TRBV7-8, the J gene TRBJ1-2; the D gene is possibly TRBD1 (6 bases). The CDR3 length is 17 residues. Deletions cut 5 bases from V and 6 bases from J, with 25 bases between. Germline V gene sequence: CDR1 SGHVS, CDR2 FQNEAQ. CDR3 in amino acids: CASSLRFRTDKLDGYTF. CDR3 DNA sequence: TGTGCCAGCAGCCTCCGGTTTAGGACAGACAAACTGGATGGCTACACCTTC.